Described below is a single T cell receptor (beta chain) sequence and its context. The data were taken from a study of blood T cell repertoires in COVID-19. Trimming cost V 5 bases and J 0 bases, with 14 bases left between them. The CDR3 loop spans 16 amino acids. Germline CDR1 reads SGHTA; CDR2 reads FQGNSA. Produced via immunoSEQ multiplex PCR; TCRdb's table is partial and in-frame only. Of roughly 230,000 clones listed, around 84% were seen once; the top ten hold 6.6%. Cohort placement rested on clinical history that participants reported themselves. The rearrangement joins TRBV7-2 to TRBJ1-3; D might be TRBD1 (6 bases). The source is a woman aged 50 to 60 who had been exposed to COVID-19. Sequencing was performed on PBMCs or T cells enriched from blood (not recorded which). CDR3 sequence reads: CASSGSGVVSGNTIYF. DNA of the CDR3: TGTGCCAGCAGCGGCTCAGGGGTTGTCTCTGGAAACACCATATATTTT.